Listed below are T cell receptor beta chains from one sample, sequenced in a study of blood T cell repertoires in COVID-19. Data came from immunoSEQ multiplex PCR; TCRdb stores just in-frame clones and leaves some out. The sample consists of under 200,000 clones, over 80% of them appearing once. The sequenced material came from PBMCs or T cells enriched from blood (not recorded which). These receptors all come from a woman in her fifties or sixties who had recovered from COVID-19. CDR3s include the opening cysteine and the closing phenylalanine or tryptophan. D genes are given only for firm matches. Some rows have no size entry. The others give once, few or many, or a class for an expanded clone.

size	D	J	V	DNA	CDR3
-	TRBD1	TRBJ1-6	TRBV3-1/TRBV3-2	TGTGCCAGCAGCCAAGGACGACAGGGGTCCTATAATTCACCCCTCCACTTT	CASSQGRQGSYNSPLHF
-	TRBD1	TRBJ1-1	TRBV5-1	TGCGCCAGCAGTTTTGGGACAGCCACACTAGAAGCTTTCTTT	CASSFGTATLEAFF
once	TRBD1	TRBJ1-2	TRBV2	TGTGCCAGCACCGAAGAGGGACAGGGCCATGGCTACACCTTC	CASTEEGQGHGYTF
-	TRBD2	TRBJ2-1	TRBV3-1/TRBV3-2	TGTGCCAGCAGCCTCCTTGGGGGACTAGCCAATGAGCAGTTCTTC	CASSLLGGLANEQFF
-	-	TRBJ2-1	TRBV28	TGTGCCAGCAGCCGAGCGGCGGCAAACTCCTACAATGAGCAGTTCTTC	CASSRAAANSYNEQFF
-	-	TRBJ2-3	TRBV9	TGTGCCAGCAGCGTAGGGTTTAGCGGATTTAGCACAGATACGCAGTATTTT	CASSVGFSGFSTDTQYF
once	-	TRBJ1-1	TRBV5-1	TGCGCCAGCGGAGCGGGACACCAAAACACTGAAGCTTTCTTT	CASGAGHQNTEAFF
-	-	TRBJ2-7	TRBV9	TGTGCCAGCAGCGTATCGGCGGGGCCCTACGAGCAGTACTTC	CASSVSAGPYEQYF
few	-	TRBJ2-5	TRBV28	TGTGCCAGCACTCTCCAGGGTGAGACCCAGTACTTC	CASTLQGETQYF
once	TRBD2	TRBJ2-7	TRBV4-1	TGCGCCAGCAGCCAGGGAGGTCTAGCGGTCGAGCAGTACTTC	CASSQGGLAVEQYF
-	-	TRBJ2-1	TRBV1	TGCACCAGCAGCCTGGGCGGGGGGAAATACAATGAGCAGTTCTTC	CTSSLGGGKYNEQFF
-	TRBD1	TRBJ2-6	TRBV9	TGTGCCAGCAGCGTAGGAGGGGGCGCGGCCGGGGCCAACGTCCTGACTTTC	CASSVGGGAAGANVLTF
-	TRBD2	TRBJ2-6	TRBV29-1	TGCAGCGTCGGAAATAGACTAGCGGGAGGGCCTGGGGCCAACGTCCTGACTTTC	CSVGNRLAGGPGANVLTF
-	TRBD1	TRBJ1-5	TRBV28	TGTGCCAGCAGTTTAATAGGGTCAGGGGGATCTTCCAATCAGCCCCAGCATTTT	CASSLIGSGGSSNQPQHF
once	-	TRBJ1-4	TRBV5-4	TGTGCCAGCAGCTTGGCAGGAAATGAAAAACTGTTTTTT	CASSLAGNEKLFF
few	-	TRBJ1-4	TRBV19	TGTGCCAGTAGTGGTAAGGGGTGGAATGAAAAACTGTTTTTT	CASSGKGWNEKLFF
-	TRBD1	TRBJ1-4	TRBV28	TGTGCCAGCAGCGACAGGGGGAGGAATGAAAAACTGTTTTTT	CASSDRGRNEKLFF
-	TRBD2	TRBJ2-3	TRBV19	TGTGCCAGTCGGCAGGGAGGGTTCACAGATACGCAGTATTTT	CASRQGGFTDTQYF
-	TRBD2	TRBJ2-2	TRBV5-1	TGCGCCAGCCACGGACTAGCGGGAGGGGGTGCCGGGGAGCTGTTTTTT	CASHGLAGGGAGELFF
-	TRBD2	TRBJ2-7	TRBV2	TGTGCCAGCAGTCTAGCGGGGGGGCATGGGCAGTACTTC	CASSLAGGHGQYF
-	TRBD1	TRBJ1-5	TRBV27	TGTGCCAGCAGTCCCTCGACAGGGACCAATCAGCCCCAGCATTTT	CASSPSTGTNQPQHF
-	-	TRBJ2-1	TRBV6-1	TGTGCCAGCAGTGAAGAAGGGACGGGGGGCCGGAACAATGAGCAGTTCTTC	CASSEEGTGGRNNEQFF
once	TRBD2	TRBJ2-3	TRBV7-2	TGTGCCAGCAGCAGACTAGCGGGGGCGGGAGATACGCAGTATTTT	CASSRLAGAGDTQYF
few	-	TRBJ2-7	TRBV5-5	TGTGCCAGCAGCTTTAGAGTCAACGAGCAGTACTTC	CASSFRVNEQYF
-	-	TRBJ1-3	TRBV7-2	TGTGCCAGCAGCCCCCAGGGATCGTATGGAAACACCATATATTTT	CASSPQGSYGNTIYF
-	TRBD1	TRBJ2-1	TRBV12-3/TRBV12-4	TGTGCCAGCAGTATTGGGACAGATAATGAGCAGTTCTTC	CASSIGTDNEQFF
-	TRBD1	TRBJ2-2	TRBV7-9	TGTGCCAGCAGCTTACGGGGACAGGGGAACACCGGGGAGCTGTTTTTT	CASSLRGQGNTGELFF
once	TRBD2	TRBJ2-3	TRBV5-1	TGCGCCAGCAGCTCCGGGACTACCACAGATACGCAGTATTTT	CASSSGTTTDTQYF
once	-	TRBJ2-6	TRBV3-1/TRBV3-2	TGTGCCAGCAGCCAGCCAAAAACAGCATCTGGGGCCAACGTCCTGACTTTC	CASSQPKTASGANVLTF
-	-	TRBJ2-3	TRBV7-9	TGTGCCAGCAGCGGAGCGGGCGATACGCAGTATTTT	CASSGAGDTQYF
-	-	TRBJ1-5	TRBV6-5	TGTGCCAGCAGGGAGTCAGGGAATGGGCAGCCCCAGCATTTT	CASRESGNGQPQHF
-	-	TRBJ1-1	TRBV18	TGTGCCAGCTCACCAATTCGGGGCTCAGGGGACACTGAAGCTTTCTTT	CASSPIRGSGDTEAFF
-	TRBD1	TRBJ2-1	TRBV28	TGTGCCAGCAGCATACCCGGACAGGGCCCCAATGAGCAGTTCTTC	CASSIPGQGPNEQFF
-	-	TRBJ1-5	TRBV12-3/TRBV12-4	TGTGCCAGCAGTTTAACCAGAAATCAGCCCCAGCATTTT	CASSLTRNQPQHF
-	-	TRBJ1-2	TRBV5-1	TGCGCCAGCAGCTCATCAGGACAGACCGATGGCTACACCTTC	CASSSSGQTDGYTF
few	TRBD2	TRBJ2-1	TRBV27	TGTGCCAGCAGTCGTGGACTAGCGGGAGGTTACAATGAGCAGTTCTTC	CASSRGLAGGYNEQFF
few	TRBD2	TRBJ2-3	TRBV10-3	TGTGCCATCAGGGGGACTAGCGTTAGCACAGATACGCAGTATTTT	CAIRGTSVSTDTQYF
-	-	TRBJ1-1	TRBV28	TGTGCCAGCAGTTTAGCGGGGTTTGGGATGAACACTGAAGCTTTCTTT	CASSLAGFGMNTEAFF
many	-	TRBJ2-2	TRBV11-3	TGTGCCAGCAGCTTAGATCTAACCGGGGAGCTGTTTTTT	CASSLDLTGELFF
-	TRBD1	TRBJ2-1	TRBV2	TGTGCCAGCAGTGAAGTATCGGGACAGACGAGCTCCTACAATGAGCAGTTCTTC	CASSEVSGQTSSYNEQFF
-	-	TRBJ2-3	TRBV28	TGTGCCAGCAGTTTAGTAGGAGAACCCACAGATACGCAGTATTTT	CASSLVGEPTDTQYF
-	-	TRBJ1-5	TRBV6-1	TGTGCCAGCAGTGAATCGGGGTCTGGTGATCAGCCCCAGCATTTT	CASSESGSGDQPQHF
-	TRBD2	TRBJ2-7	TRBV11-1	TGTGCCAGCAGCTTTACTAGCGGGAGGGCCTACGAGCAGTACTTC	CASSFTSGRAYEQYF
-	TRBD2	TRBJ2-2	TRBV3-1/TRBV3-2	TGTGCCAGCAGCCAAGATCGGGAGGCCGGGGAGCTGTTTTTT	CASSQDREAGELFF
-	TRBD1	TRBJ1-6	TRBV5-1	TGCGCCAGCAGCTCGGGACAGGATTCACCCCTCCACTTT	CASSSGQDSPLHF
once	-	TRBJ2-7	TRBV10-3	TGTGCCATCAGTGAGTCCACTAGCTCCTACGAGCAGTACTTC	CAISESTSSYEQYF
-	-	TRBJ1-6	TRBV28	TGTGCCAGCAGTCCTCCGACAGGCTTTAGGTCACCCCTCCACTTT	CASSPPTGFRSPLHF
-	TRBD1	TRBJ2-7	TRBV12-5	TGTGCTAGTGGTTTTGACAGGGGGTACGAGCAGTACTTC	CASGFDRGYEQYF
-	TRBD1	TRBJ1-2	TRBV19	TGTGCCAGTACTTCTCCCGGGACAGGGGGCTCTGGCGGCTACACCTTC	CASTSPGTGGSGGYTF
-	-	TRBJ2-2	TRBV2	TGTGCCAGCAGTTTTGACAGGGGGGAGCTGTTTTTT	CASSFDRGELFF
once	-	TRBJ2-1	TRBV5-1	TGCGCCAGCGAAGTTGGAGACAGCAACAATGAGCAGTTCTTC	CASEVGDSNNEQFF
-	-	TRBJ1-4	TRBV15	TGTGCCACCAGCAGAGTAGGAGGGGTTGAAAAACTGTTTTTT	CATSRVGGVEKLFF
-	TRBD1	TRBJ1-2	TRBV27	TGTGCCAGCAGTTTAAAAGGGACAGGGAGTGTCTATGGCTACACCTTC	CASSLKGTGSVYGYTF
few	-	TRBJ1-6	TRBV5-4	TGTGCCAGCAGCCAAGACAGCAGCTCCTATAATTCACCCCTCCACTTT	CASSQDSSSYNSPLHF
few	TRBD1	TRBJ2-2	TRBV27	TGTGCCAGCAGTTTCCAACCGACAGGGGTAGGAACCGGGGAGCTGTTTTTT	CASSFQPTGVGTGELFF
-	-	TRBJ1-2	TRBV7-8	TGTGCCAGCAGCTGGAATGAGGGGGTCGGCTACACCTTC	CASSWNEGVGYTF